This T cell receptor beta chain was captured by sequencing in a study of beta chain features in type 1 diabetes. Details on this clone: What it binds is unknown.

Points from the study as a whole: TCRB repertoires of naive, central memory and Treg cells appeared more similar among patients than among healthy donors. A potential influence of HLA type upon TCRB rearrangement remained unresolved herein.

Expressed TCRB transcripts were sequenced after all isolated RNA was converted to cDNA. TCRdb keeps only in-frame clones here, not all; method: immunoSEQ multiplex PCR. The repertoire holds some 40,000 clones, with around 49% as singletons. The CDR3 is 15 amino acids. Trimming stripped 4 bases from V and 1 base from J, with 15 bases between. The germline V gene has CDR1 SGHRS and CDR2 YFSETQ. The origin of this receptor is a woman between 18 and 30 years old in good health. The sample consisted of central memory CD4+ T cells from blood. The genes are TRBV5-1 and TRBJ2-7, with a tentative D call TRBD2 (6 bases). The CDR3 DNA reads as TGCGCCAGCAGCCCCCTCGGAGGGGTATCCTACGAGCAGTACTTC. Translating it yields CASSPLGGVSYEQYF.